This T cell receptor (beta chain) was identified during a study of T cells in Graves' hyperthyroidism and ophthalmopathy. Over 18 months, lack of ophthalmopathy progression marked Graves' hyperthyroidism as stable. The CDR3 regions of TCR beta were amplified from RNA transcripts. Using the HTBI primer set, a first-round RT-PCR was run on the TCR CDR3. TCRdb redid the calling of the multiplex PCR reads with MiXCR, one entry per CDR3 protein. This repertoire shows about half a million distinct CDR3 sequences, less than 25% found once; its top ten account for around 27%. V lost 0 bases and J lost 0, with 9 bases in between. Germline-derived CDR1 and CDR2 are MNHEY and SMNVEV (reference sequence). The CDR3 is 15 residues long.

Specimen: blood. The chain combines TRBV27 with TRBJ2-7; tentative D call: TRBD2 (5 bases). This sequence was found in a man aged 18 to 30 with Graves' hyperthyroidism. The CDR3 here is CASSLSSASSYEQYF. DNA for the CDR3: TGTGCCAGCAGTTTATCTAGCGCTAGCTCCTACGAGCAGTACTTC.